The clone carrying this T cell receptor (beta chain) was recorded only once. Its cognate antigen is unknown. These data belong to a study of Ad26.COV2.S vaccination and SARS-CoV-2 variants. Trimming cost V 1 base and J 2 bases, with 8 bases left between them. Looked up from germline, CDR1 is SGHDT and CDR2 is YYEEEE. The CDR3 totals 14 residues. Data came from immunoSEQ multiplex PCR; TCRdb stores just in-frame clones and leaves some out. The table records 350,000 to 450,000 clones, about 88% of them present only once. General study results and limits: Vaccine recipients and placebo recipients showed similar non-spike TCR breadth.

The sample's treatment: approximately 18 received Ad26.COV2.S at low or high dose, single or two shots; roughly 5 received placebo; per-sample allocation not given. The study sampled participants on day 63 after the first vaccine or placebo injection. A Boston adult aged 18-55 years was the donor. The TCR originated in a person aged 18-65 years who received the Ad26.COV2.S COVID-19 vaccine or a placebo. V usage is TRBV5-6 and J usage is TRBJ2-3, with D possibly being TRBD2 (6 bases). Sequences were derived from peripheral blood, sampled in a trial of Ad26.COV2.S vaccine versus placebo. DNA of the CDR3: TGTGCCAGCAGCTTGAGGACTACCACAGATACGCAGTATTTT. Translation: CASSLRTTTDTQYF.